A selection of T cell receptor beta chains follows, all from one sample in a study of technical replicates of blood from several donors. Repertoires were generated with immunoSEQ multiplex PCR, while TCRdb's copy carries only in-frame clones and drops some. The sample has almost 70,000 clones; around nine tenths are singletons. Sequencing was done on a sample of PBMCs. The receptors were sampled from a human donor in good health. Some clones in this sample may be carry-over from other donors' samples. CDR3s include the opening cysteine and the closing phenylalanine or tryptophan. The D gene is left open where the match is weak. Rows may omit the clone size; those that give it use once, few, many or a size class.

J gene	clone size	V gene	CDR3 length	D gene	CDR3 protein	CDR3 DNA
TRBJ2-5	NA	TRBV2	11	NA	CASTLVRTQYF	TGTGCCAGCACACTCGTTAGGACCCAGTACTTC
TRBJ2-2	NA	TRBV9	17	TRBD2	CASSPLGGRAKAGELFF	TGTGCCAGCAGCCCCTTGGGCGGGAGGGCCAAGGCCGGGGAGCTGTTTTTT
TRBJ2-2	NA	TRBV29-1	17	TRBD1	CSISGTGKYANTGELFF	TGCAGCATCTCCGGGACAGGGAAATATGCGAACACCGGGGAGCTGTTTTTT
TRBJ1-5	NA	TRBV9	14	NA	CASSVGGGNQPQHF	TGTGCCAGCAGCGTGGGAGGGGGCAATCAGCCCCAGCATTTT
TRBJ1-1	NA	TRBV11-2	15	NA	CASSPGLYRDTEAFF	TGTGCCAGCAGCCCTGGTCTTTACAGAGACACTGAAGCTTTCTTT
TRBJ2-7	few	TRBV7-2	15	NA	CASSLPQGNSYEQYF	TGTGCCAGCAGCTTACCCCAGGGGAATTCCTACGAGCAGTACTTC
TRBJ2-7	once	TRBV30	11	NA	CAWSPSIQQYF	TGTGCCTGGAGCCCCTCTATCCAGCAGTACTTC
TRBJ2-1	NA	TRBV7-6	13	NA	CASSPLTLGEQFF	TGTGCCAGCAGCCCACTAACGTTGGGTGAGCAGTTCTTC
TRBJ2-2	NA	TRBV7-9	15	NA	CASSWGGLSTGELFF	TGTGCCAGCAGTTGGGGGGGCCTCAGCACCGGGGAGCTGTTTTTT
TRBJ1-4	NA	TRBV7-9	14	TRBD1	CASSFGQGREKLFF	TGTGCCAGCAGCTTCGGACAGGGACGCGAAAAACTGTTTTTT
TRBJ1-1	NA	TRBV6-6	11	NA	CASSQGTEAFF	TGTGCCAGCAGTCAGGGCACTGAAGCTTTCTTT
TRBJ2-2	NA	TRBV2	15	NA	CASSGERLYTGELFF	TGTGCCAGCAGTGGAGAGAGACTATACACCGGGGAGCTGTTTTTT
TRBJ2-2	NA	TRBV7-2	19	NA	CASSLGGGSLWKNTGELFF	TGTGCCAGCAGCTTGGGGGGGGGCTCTCTTTGGAAAAACACCGGGGAGCTGTTTTTT
TRBJ1-2	NA	TRBV5-6	17	NA	CASSPAGSRPLSDGYTF	TGTGCCAGCAGCCCCGCCGGGAGTCGGCCTTTGTCGGATGGCTACACCTTC
TRBJ2-6	NA	TRBV19	16	NA	CASSREEISGANVLTF	TGTGCCAGTAGCCGTGAGGAGATCTCTGGGGCCAACGTCCTGACTTTC
TRBJ1-2	once	TRBV6-1	15	TRBD1	CASSEGQRANYGYTF	TGTGCCAGCAGTGAGGGACAGCGAGCTAACTATGGCTACACCTTC
TRBJ1-1	NA	TRBV12-5	17	TRBD1	CASGLVLGTGGNTEAFF	TGTGCTAGTGGTTTGGTACTAGGGACAGGGGGGAACACTGAAGCTTTCTTT
TRBJ1-2	NA	TRBV5-4	15	TRBD1	CASSRRQGASYGYTF	TGTGCCAGCAGCCGCCGACAGGGCGCCTCCTATGGCTACACCTTC
TRBJ2-7	NA	TRBV5-1	13	NA	CASSLGQMYEQYF	TGCGCCAGCAGCTTGGGACAGATGTACGAGCAGTACTTC
TRBJ2-1	NA	TRBV7-9	15	TRBD2	CASSLPLAGGPEQFF	TGTGCCAGCAGCTTACCCTTAGCGGGGGGGCCTGAGCAGTTCTTC